This is a list of T cell receptor beta chains from one sample in a study of shared clonotypes between healthy human individuals. This table comes from immunoSEQ multiplex PCR, and its TCRdb copy is limited to in-frame clones, with some not included. This sample yields approximately 590,000 clones, of which roughly 96% are seen a single time; roughly 0.1% belongs to the top ten. Sequencing was done on a sample of naive CD8+ T cells sorted from blood. These TCRs come from a woman aged 25 to 39 in good health. Each CDR3 is given with its conserved first and last residue. Fields, in order: D gene, J gene, clone size, V gene, CDR3 DNA, CDR3 protein. The D gene is left open where the match is weak. Clone size, where shown, is once, few, many, or a class for clones that have expanded.

TRBD2,TRBJ2-1,.,TRBV11-3,TGTGCCAGCAGCCTAACTAGCGGGGCTTACAATGAGCAGTTCTTC,CASSLTSGAYNEQFF
TRBD1,TRBJ2-7,.,TRBV27,TGTGCCAGCAGTCTCAGGGGGCGGGGCACCTACGAGCAGTACTTC,CASSLRGRGTYEQYF
.,TRBJ1-1,.,TRBV13,TGTGCCAGCAGCTTAGGGGGGAGCACTGAAGCTTTCTTT,CASSLGGSTEAFF
.,TRBJ1-3,.,TRBV13,TGTGCCAGCAGCCCGGAGGCTGGAAACACCATATATTTT,CASSPEAGNTIYF
.,TRBJ2-7,.,TRBV28,TGTGCCAGCAGTTCAATGTCCTTAGGGTCCTACGAGCAGTACTTC,CASSSMSLGSYEQYF
.,TRBJ1-1,.,TRBV7-9,TGTGCCAGCAGCTTAAGCGGCACTGAAGCTTTCTTT,CASSLSGTEAFF
.,TRBJ2-3,once,TRBV5-6,TGTGCCAGCAGCCCCAACATAAACAGGGAACAATGGGACTCAGATACGCAGTATTTT,CASSPNINREQWDSDTQYF
TRBD1,TRBJ1-5,.,TRBV7-9,TGTGCCAGCAGCTTAGGACAGGGTGGTCAGCCCCAGCATTTT,CASSLGQGGQPQHF
.,TRBJ1-1,once,TRBV13,TGTGCCAGCAGCTTAGGTTTCCGTACTGAAGCTTTCTTT,CASSLGFRTEAFF
.,TRBJ1-5,.,TRBV5-6,TGTGCCAGCAGCTTATACGGGGACGAGCCCCAGCATTTT,CASSLYGDEPQHF
TRBD2,TRBJ2-5,.,TRBV10-1,TGCGCCAGCAGTGAGTCCTGGGAGGGTAAGGAAGAGACCCAGTACTTC,CASSESWEGKEETQYF
TRBD2,TRBJ2-3,.,TRBV9,TGTGCCAGCAGCGTAGTTAGCGGGAGGCTAGCAGATACGCAGTATTTT,CASSVVSGRLADTQYF
.,TRBJ1-5,few,TRBV27,TGTGCCAGCAGTTTGGCAGGCAATCAGCCCCAGCATTTT,CASSLAGNQPQHF
.,TRBJ2-1,.,TRBV6-1,TGTGCCAGCAGTCCGGGGGAATTTTTCAATGAGCAGTTCTTC,CASSPGEFFNEQFF
.,TRBJ1-5,.,TRBV27,TGTGCCAGCAGTCCAGGACTGTCTCAGCCCCAGCATTTT,CASSPGLSQPQHF
TRBD2,TRBJ2-3,.,TRBV14,TGTGCCAGCAGCCCGGGACTAGCGGTTATAGATACGCAGTATTTT,CASSPGLAVIDTQYF
TRBD2,TRBJ2-1,.,TRBV13,TGTGCCAGCAGCTTGGGACTAGCGGGGGAGAGCTCCTACAATGAGCAGTTCTTC,CASSLGLAGESSYNEQFF
.,TRBJ2-1,.,TRBV7-2,TGTGCCAGCAGCCCCTGGGGGAGAACCGACAATGAGCAGTTCTTC,CASSPWGRTDNEQFF